This entry lists 14 T cell receptor beta chains sequenced from one sample in a study of control samples from healthy donors and cancer patients. Produced via immunoSEQ multiplex PCR; TCRdb's table is partial and in-frame only. The repertoire holds roughly 54,000 clones, around 96% seen once, with 1.5% to 2% in the top ten. Sequenced material: blood. The source is a woman aged 25 to 39 in good health.

V and J are TRBV11-2 and TRBJ1-4, with TRBD1 matching over 7 bases. V shed 1 base, J shed 4 bases, and the junction held 6 bases outside the gene matches. The V gene's germline CDR1 is SGHAT and CDR2 FQNNGV. The CDR3 contains 16 residues. In DNA, the CDR3 is TGTGCCAGCAGCTTAGGCGGGACAGCTTTTAATGAAAAACTGTTTTTT. This translates into CASSLGGTAFNEKLFF.

This chain uses TRBV4-1 with TRBJ2-1, with a weak D call TRBD1 (6 bases). Germline loops: CDR1 MGHRA, CDR2 YSYEKL. The V and J ends lost 1 base and 4 bases respectively, with 17 bases between them. The CDR3 contains 17 residues. CDR3 region: CASSQGVGLTGYNEQFF. CDR3 coding DNA: TGCGCCAGCAGCCAAGGGGTGGGGCTGACAGGTTACAATGAGCAGTTCTTC.

The chain joins TRBV30 to TRBJ1-5; D may be TRBD1 (6 bases). Looked up from germline, CDR1 is GTSNPN and CDR2 is SVGIG (reference sequence). This CDR3 is built from 15 residues. V dropped 5 bases and J dropped 0 bases, with 14 bases sitting between them. Written as DNA, the CDR3 is TGTGCCTGGGGACTCGGGACACATAGCAATCAGCCCCAGCATTTT. Its protein product is CAWGLGTHSNQPQHF.

This chain links TRBV27 with TRBJ2-7; 11 bases agree with TRBD1. Germline-derived CDR1 and CDR2 are MNHEY and SMNVEV (reference sequence). Trimming cost V 7 bases and J 2 bases; bases outside gene matches: 7. This CDR3 has 15 residues. CDR3 amino acids: CASTSGTGGTYEQYF. In nucleotides, the CDR3 is TGTGCCAGCACCTCCGGGACAGGGGGTACCTACGAGCAGTACTTC.

The V and J genes are TRBV2 and TRBJ1-2, with D possibly being TRBD1 (5 bases). CDR3 size: 13 residues. V gave up 5 bases and J gave up 5 bases, with 12 bases separating them. Germline assignment: CDR1 SNHLY and CDR2 FYNNEI. Here the CDR3 DNA reads TGTGCCAGCAGTCCGACAGCGCAATATGGCTACACCTTC. Amino acid sequence: CASSPTAQYGYTF.

The J gene is TRBJ2-5, the V gene TRBV11-2; 11 nucleotides agree with TRBD2. The CDR3 has 15 amino acids. V lost 5 bases to trimming and J lost 3 bases; unmatched junction nucleotides: 5. Germline V gives CDR1 SGHAT, CDR2 FQNNGV. This CDR3 is CASSEGTSGKETQYF. The CDR3 DNA follows: TGTGCCAGCAGCGAAGGGACTAGCGGAAAAGAGACCCAGTACTTC.

This clone was seen only once. The CDR3 sequence is CSVTGTGVYEQYF. CDR3 DNA sequence: TGCAGCGTCACCGGGACAGGGGTCTACGAGCAGTACTTC. The chain is built from TRBV29-1 and TRBJ2-7; 10 positions agree with TRBD1. Germline trimming cut 6 bases from V and 3 bases from J; bases unmatched to any gene: 5. The CDR3 totals 13 residues. Germline CDR1 is SQVTM and CDR2 is ANQGSEA.

This clone was observed once. The chain uses TRBV4-1 and TRBJ2-7; 8 bases match TRBD2. The junction had 9 bases not matched to a gene; V was cut back by 4 bases and J by 4 bases. This CDR3 has 15 amino acids. Per the germline V gene, CDR1 is MGHRA and CDR2 is YSYEKL. CDR3 protein: CASSRTSGSGYEQYF. The CDR3 DNA reads TGCGCCAGCAGCCGGACGAGCGGGAGTGGGTACGAGCAGTACTTC.

The rearrangement uses TRBV5-1 and TRBJ2-2, with TRBD2 matching over 9 bases. Germline CDR1 and CDR2: SGHRS and YFSETQ. With V trimmed by 4 bases and J by 5 bases, 6 bases remained unmatched. The CDR3 has 15 amino acids. The CDR3 DNA is TGCGCCAGCAGCATCCGGGCGGGAGGGACCGGGGAGCTGTTTTTT. As protein: CASSIRAGGTGELFF. Using reference TRBV5-1 and TRBJ2-2 for the parts outside the CDR3, the full variable domain is KAGVTQTPRYLIKTRGQQVTLSCSPISGHRSVSWYQQTPGQGLQFLFEYFSETQRNKGNFPGRFSGRQFSNSRSEMNVSTLELGDSALYLCASSIRAGGTGELFFGEGSRLTVL.

CDR3 region: CAISAGGSSNQPQHF. The CDR3 DNA reads TGTGCCATCAGTGCAGGGGGAAGTAGCAATCAGCCCCAGCATTTT. The genes are TRBV10-3 and TRBJ1-5, with 7 bases identical to TRBD1. The V gene's germline CDR1 is ENHRY and CDR2 SYGVKD. Losses at the gene ends were 4 bases for V and 0 bases for J; bases not matched to a gene: 3. This CDR3 comprises 15 residues.

J is TRBJ2-2 and V is TRBV2; 7 bases fit TRBD1. J lost 5 bases, V lost 10 bases, and 7 bases had no gene match. This CDR3 spans 13 amino acids. Per germline, CDR1 SNHLY and CDR2 FYNNEI. The CDR3 protein is CATGQFSTGELFF. In nucleotides, the CDR3 is TGTGCCACGGGACAGTTCTCGACCGGGGAGCTGTTTTTT.

This clone has only a few counts. This chain connects TRBV6-6 to TRBJ1-5, with TRBD1 identical over 8 bases. Trimming at V came to 7 bases and at J to 2 bases, leaving 4 bases not matched to a gene. The CDR3 sequence is 14 residues long. Germline lookup yields CDR1 MNHNY and CDR2 SVGAGI (reference sequence). CDR3 nucleotides: TGTGCCAGCAAACAGGGGGGCGGCAATCAGCCCCAGCATTTT. Translating it yields CASKQGGGNQPQHF.

CDR3: CASSVVFGNQPQHF. The CDR3 bases are TGTGCCAGCTCAGTAGTGTTTGGCAATCAGCCCCAGCATTTT. This chain connects TRBV28 to TRBJ1-5; the D is unclear. This CDR3 is 14 amino acids long. The germline V and J ends were trimmed by 8 bases and 2 bases, with 13 bases remaining between them. CDR1 is MDHEN, CDR2 SYDVKM, per germline.

V is TRBV6-1 and J is TRBJ1-2; D not certain. The V gene's germline CDR1 is MNHNS and CDR2 SASEGT. The CDR3 runs to 13 residues. Trimming stripped 1 base from V and 7 bases from J, with 10 bases between. This CDR3 is CASSEEWRTGYTF. The CDR3 DNA follows: TGTGCCAGCAGTGAAGAGTGGAGAACTGGCTACACCTTC.